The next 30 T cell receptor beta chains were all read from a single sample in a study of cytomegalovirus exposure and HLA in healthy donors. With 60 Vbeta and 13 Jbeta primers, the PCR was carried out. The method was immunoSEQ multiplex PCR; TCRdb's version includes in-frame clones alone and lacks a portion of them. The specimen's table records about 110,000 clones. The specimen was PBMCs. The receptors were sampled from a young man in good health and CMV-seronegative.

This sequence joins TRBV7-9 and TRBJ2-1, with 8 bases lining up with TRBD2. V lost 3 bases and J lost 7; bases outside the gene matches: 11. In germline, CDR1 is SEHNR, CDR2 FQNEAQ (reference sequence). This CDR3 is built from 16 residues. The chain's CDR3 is CASSLRGAGVVNEQFF. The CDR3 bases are TGTGCCAGCAGCTTGAGGGGAGCGGGAGTAGTGAATGAGCAGTTCTTC.

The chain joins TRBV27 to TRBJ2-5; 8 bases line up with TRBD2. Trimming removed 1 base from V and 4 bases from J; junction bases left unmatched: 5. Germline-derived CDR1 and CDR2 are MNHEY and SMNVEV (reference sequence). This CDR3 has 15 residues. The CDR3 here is CASSLYGREGETQYF. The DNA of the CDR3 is TGTGCCAGCAGTTTATACGGGAGGGAGGGAGAGACCCAGTACTTC.

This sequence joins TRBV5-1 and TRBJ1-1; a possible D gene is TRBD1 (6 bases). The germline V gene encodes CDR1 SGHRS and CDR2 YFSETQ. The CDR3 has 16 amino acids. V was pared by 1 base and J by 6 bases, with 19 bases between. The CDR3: CASSLRGGREGAEAFF. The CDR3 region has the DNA TGCGCCAGCAGCTTGAGGGGGGGAAGGGAAGGGGCTGAAGCTTTCTTT.

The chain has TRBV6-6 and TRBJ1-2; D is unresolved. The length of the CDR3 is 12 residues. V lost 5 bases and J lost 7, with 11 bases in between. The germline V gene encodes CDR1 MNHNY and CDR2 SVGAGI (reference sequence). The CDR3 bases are TGTGCCAGCAGTCTAACTACAACTGGCTACACCTTC. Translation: CASSLTTTGYTF.

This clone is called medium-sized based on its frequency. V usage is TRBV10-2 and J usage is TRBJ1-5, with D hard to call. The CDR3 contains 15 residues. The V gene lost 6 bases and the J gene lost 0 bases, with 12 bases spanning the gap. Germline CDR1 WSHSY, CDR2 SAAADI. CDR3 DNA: TGCGCCAGCAGGCGGGGAGAGGTTAGCAATCAGCCCCAGCATTTT. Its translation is CASRRGEVSNQPQHF.

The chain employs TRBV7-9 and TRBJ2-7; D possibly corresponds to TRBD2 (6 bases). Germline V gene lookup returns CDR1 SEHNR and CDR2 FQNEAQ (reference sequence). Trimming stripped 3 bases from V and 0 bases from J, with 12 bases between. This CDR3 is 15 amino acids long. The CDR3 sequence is CASSFGDSTSYEQYF. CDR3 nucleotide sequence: TGTGCCAGCAGCTTCGGGGACTCCACCTCCTACGAGCAGTACTTC.

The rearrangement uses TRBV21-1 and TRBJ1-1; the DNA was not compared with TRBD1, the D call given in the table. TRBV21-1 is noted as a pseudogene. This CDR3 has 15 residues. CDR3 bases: TGTGCCAGCAGCAAACTGGGAAGGGGGAGCACTGAAGCTTTCTTT. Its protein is CASSKLGRGSTEAFF.

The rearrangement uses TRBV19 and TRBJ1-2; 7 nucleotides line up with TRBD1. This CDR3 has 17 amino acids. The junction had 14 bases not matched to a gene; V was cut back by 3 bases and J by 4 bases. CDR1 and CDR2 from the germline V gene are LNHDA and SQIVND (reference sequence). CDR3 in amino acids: CASSMGGQEKKGYGYTF. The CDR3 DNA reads TGTGCCAGTAGTATGGGCGGACAGGAAAAGAAAGGCTATGGCTACACCTTC.

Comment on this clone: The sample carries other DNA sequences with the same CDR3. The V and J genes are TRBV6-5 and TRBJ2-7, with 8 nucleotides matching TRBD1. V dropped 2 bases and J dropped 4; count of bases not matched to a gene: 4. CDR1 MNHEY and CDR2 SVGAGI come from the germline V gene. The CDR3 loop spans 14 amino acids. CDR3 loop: CASSYGQGSYEQYF. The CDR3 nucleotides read TGTGCCAGCAGTTACGGACAGGGTTCTTACGAGCAGTACTTC.

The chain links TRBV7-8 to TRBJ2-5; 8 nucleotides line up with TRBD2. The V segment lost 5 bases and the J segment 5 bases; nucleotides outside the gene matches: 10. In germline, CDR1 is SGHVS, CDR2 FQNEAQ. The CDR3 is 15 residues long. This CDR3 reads CASSPSRGAEETQYF. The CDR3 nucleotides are TGTGCCAGCAGCCCCTCGCGGGGGGCAGAGGAGACCCAGTACTTC.

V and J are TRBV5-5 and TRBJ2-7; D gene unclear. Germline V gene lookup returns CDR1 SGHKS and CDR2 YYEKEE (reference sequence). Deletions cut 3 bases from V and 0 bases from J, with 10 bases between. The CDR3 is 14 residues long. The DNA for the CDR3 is TGTGCCAGCAGCTCGGATGACAACTCCTACGAGCAGTACTTC. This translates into CASSSDDNSYEQYF.

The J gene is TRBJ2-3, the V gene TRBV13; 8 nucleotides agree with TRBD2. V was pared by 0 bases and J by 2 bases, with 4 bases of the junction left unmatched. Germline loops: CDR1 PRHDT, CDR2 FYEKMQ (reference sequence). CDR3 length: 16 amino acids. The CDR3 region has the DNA TGTGCCAGCAGCTTAGGTCAGCGGGGGTTCACAGATACGCAGTATTTT. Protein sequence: CASSLGQRGFTDTQYF.

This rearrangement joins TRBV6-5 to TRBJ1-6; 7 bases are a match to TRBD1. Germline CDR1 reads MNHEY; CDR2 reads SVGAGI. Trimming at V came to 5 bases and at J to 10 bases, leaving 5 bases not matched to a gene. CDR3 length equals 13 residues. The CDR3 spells CASSEQGSSPLHF. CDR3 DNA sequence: TGTGCCAGCAGTGAACAGGGGAGCTCACCCCTCCACTTT.

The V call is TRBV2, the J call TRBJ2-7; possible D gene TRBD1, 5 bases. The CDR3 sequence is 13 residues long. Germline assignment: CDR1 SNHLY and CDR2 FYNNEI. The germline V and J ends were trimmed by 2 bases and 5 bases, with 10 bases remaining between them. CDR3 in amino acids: CASSEQGFNEQYF. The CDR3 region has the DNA TGTGCCAGCAGTGAACAGGGCTTTAACGAGCAGTACTTC.

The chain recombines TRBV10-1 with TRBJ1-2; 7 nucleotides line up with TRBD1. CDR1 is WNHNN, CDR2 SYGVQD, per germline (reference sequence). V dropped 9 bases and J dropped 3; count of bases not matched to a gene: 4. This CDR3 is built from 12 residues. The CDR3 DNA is TGCGCCAGGCCGGGACAGTACTATGGCTACACCTTC. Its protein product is CARPGQYYGYTF.

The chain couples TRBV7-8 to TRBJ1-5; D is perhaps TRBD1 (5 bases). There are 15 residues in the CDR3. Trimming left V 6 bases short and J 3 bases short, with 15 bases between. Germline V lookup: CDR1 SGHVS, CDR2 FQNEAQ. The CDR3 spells CASSLGAGNNQPQHF. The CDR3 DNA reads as TGTGCCAGCAGTTTGGGCGCAGGGAACAATCAGCCCCAGCATTTT.

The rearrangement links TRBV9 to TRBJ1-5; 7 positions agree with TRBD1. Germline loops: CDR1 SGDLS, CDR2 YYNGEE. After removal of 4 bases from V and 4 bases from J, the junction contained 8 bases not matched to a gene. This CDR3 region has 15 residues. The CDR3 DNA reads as TGTGCCAGCAGCCCTGGGACAGCGTCTAATCAGCCCCAGCATTTT. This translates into CASSPGTASNQPQHF.

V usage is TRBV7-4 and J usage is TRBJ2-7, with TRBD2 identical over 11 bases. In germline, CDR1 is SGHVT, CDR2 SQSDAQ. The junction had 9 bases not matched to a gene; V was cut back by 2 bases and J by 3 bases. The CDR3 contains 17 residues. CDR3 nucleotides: TGTGCCAGCAGCTTAACCGAACTAGCGGGAGAATACTACGAGCAGTACTTC. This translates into CASSLTELAGEYYEQYF.

CDR3 nucleotides: TGTGCCACCAGCAGATCTATCCCAACTAATGAAAAACTGTTTTTT. Its translation is CATSRSIPTNEKLFF. The V gene is TRBV15, the J gene TRBJ1-4; D gene unclear. With 2 bases removed from V and 0 bases from J, the gap between germline ends came to 7 bases. The germline V gene encodes CDR1 LNHNV and CDR2 YYDKDF (reference sequence). The CDR3 extends over 15 amino acids. Full variable domain (remainder filled in from reference TRBV15 and TRBJ1-4): DAMVIQNPRYQVTQFGKPVTLSCSQTLNHNVMYWYQQKSSQAPKLLFHYYDKDFNNEADTPDNFQSRRPNTSFCFLDIRSPGLGDTAMYLCATSRSIPTNEKLFFGSGTQLSVL.

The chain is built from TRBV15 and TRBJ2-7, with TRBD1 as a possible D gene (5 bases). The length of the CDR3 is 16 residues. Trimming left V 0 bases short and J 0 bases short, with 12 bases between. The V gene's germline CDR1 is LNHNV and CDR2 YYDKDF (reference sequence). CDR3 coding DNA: TGTGCCACCAGCAGAGATCTAAAACAGGCCTCCTACGAGCAGTACTTC. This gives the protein CATSRDLKQASYEQYF.

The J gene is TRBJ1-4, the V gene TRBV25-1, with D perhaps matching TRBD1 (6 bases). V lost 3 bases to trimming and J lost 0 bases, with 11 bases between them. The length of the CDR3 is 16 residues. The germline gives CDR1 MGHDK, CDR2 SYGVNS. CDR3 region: CASSDRQVATNEKLFF. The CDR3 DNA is TGTGCCAGCAGTGATCGACAGGTTGCAACTAATGAAAAACTGTTTTTT. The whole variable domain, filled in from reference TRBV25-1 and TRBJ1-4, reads EADIYQTPRYLVIGTGKKITLECSQTMGHDKMYWYQQDPGMELHLIHYSYGVNSTEKGDLSSESTVSRIRTEHFPLTLESARPSHTSQYLCASSDRQVATNEKLFFGSGTQLSVL.

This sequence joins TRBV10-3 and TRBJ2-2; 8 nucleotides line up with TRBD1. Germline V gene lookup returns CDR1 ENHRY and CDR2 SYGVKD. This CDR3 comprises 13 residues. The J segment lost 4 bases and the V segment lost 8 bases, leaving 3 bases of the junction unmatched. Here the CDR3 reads CAIGQGITGELFF. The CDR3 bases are TGTGCCATCGGACAGGGTATCACCGGGGAGCTGTTTTTT.

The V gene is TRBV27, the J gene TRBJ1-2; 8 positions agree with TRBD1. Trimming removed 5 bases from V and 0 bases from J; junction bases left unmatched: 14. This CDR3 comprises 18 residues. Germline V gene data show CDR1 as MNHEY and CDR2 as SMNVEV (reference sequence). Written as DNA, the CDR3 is TGTGCCAGCAGTCCAACCACCGGGACAGGCATCCCTAACTATGGCTACACCTTC. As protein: CASSPTTGTGIPNYGYTF.

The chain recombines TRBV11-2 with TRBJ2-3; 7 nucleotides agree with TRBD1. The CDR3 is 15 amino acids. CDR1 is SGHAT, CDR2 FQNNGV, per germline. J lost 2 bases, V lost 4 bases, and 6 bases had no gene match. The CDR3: CASSSGTVPTDTQYF. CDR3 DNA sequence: TGTGCCAGCAGCTCCGGGACAGTCCCCACAGATACGCAGTATTTT.

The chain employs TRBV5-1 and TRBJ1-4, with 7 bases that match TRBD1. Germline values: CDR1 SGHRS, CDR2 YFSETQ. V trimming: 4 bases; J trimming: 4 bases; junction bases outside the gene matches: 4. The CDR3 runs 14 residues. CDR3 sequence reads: CASSEQGFNEKLFF. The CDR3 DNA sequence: TGCGCCAGCAGCGAACAGGGGTTTAATGAAAAACTGTTTTTT.

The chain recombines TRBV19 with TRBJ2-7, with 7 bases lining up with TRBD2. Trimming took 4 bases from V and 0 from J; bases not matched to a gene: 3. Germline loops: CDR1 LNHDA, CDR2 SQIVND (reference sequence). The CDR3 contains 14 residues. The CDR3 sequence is CASSRRELSYEQYF. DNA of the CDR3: TGTGCCAGTAGTAGGCGGGAGCTCTCCTACGAGCAGTACTTC.

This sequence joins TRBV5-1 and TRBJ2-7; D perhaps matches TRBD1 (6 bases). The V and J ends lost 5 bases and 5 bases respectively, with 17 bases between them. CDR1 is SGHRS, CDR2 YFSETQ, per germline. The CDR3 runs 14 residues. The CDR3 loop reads CASRWQQGLHEQYF. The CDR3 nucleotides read TGCGCCAGCAGATGGCAGCAGGGGTTACACGAGCAGTACTTC.

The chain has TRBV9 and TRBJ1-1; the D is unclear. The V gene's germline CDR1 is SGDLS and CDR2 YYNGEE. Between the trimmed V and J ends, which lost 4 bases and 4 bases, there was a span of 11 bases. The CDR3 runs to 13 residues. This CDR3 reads CASSIQISTEAFF. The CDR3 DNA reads TGTGCCAGCAGCATACAGATAAGCACTGAAGCTTTCTTT.

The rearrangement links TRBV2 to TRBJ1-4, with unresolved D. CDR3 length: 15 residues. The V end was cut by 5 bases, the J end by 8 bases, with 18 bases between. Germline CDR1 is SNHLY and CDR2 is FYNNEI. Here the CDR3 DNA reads TGTGCCAGCAGTCCTGGGCAGCTATATCGGGAAAAACTGTTTTTT. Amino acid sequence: CASSPGQLYREKLFF.

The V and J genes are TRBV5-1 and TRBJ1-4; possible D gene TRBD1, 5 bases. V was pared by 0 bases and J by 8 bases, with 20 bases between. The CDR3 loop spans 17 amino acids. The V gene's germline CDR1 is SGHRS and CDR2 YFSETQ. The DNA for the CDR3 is TGCGCCAGCAGCTTGGCCGGAGGAGGGGCGTTCGGGGAAAAACTGTTTTTT. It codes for CASSLAGGGAFGEKLFF.